This TCR beta chain was found in a study of T-cell memory formation after mild COVID-19. General study results and limits: Pre-infection memory showed some responding clones, and this suggested that cross-reactive memory joined. Researchers report contracting CD4+ clones mostly in CM and EM, with CD8+ clones in EMRA.

Amplification by 5'RACE using constant-segment primers produced TCR alpha and TCR beta cDNA libraries that carried sample barcodes and UMIs. MiXCR, applied by TCRdb to the 5' RACE reads, yields one record per CDR3 protein. The top ten clones hold around 8.1% of a sample with 580,000 or so distinct CDR3 sequences, 15% to 20% of them seen once. The CDR3 has 19 amino acids. J was trimmed by 6 bases and V by 3 bases; bases with no gene match: 19. CDR1 is MGHRA, CDR2 YSYEKL, per germline. For this clonotype: The antigen remains undetermined.

This clonotype was sampled from an adult woman who had mild COVID-19 (a few samples of this study predate the infection). Cell type and time point are not known. J is TRBJ2-3 and V is TRBV4-1; 9 bases line up with TRBD2. The sample was PBMCs or a T cell subset sorted from them (not recorded which). CDR3: CASSQLTERGVYEPDTQYF. In nucleotides, the CDR3 is TGCGCCAGCAGCCAGCTGACTGAGCGGGGGGTCTATGAGCCGGATACGCAGTATTTT.